This TCR beta chain was identified during a study of regulatory T cells in long-lasting Graves disease. The overall study: The criterion for persistent Graves' disease was over 5 years of antithyroid drugs with positive TSH receptor antibodies.

Concerning this clonotype: Its target is unknown.

The study, taken as a whole, reports: The work looked only at peripheral blood and did not look at thyroid tissue.

The authors built TCR beta libraries using iRepertoire HTBI primers and Arm-PCR of CDR3 regions. TCRdb recomputed calls from the multiplex PCR reads with MiXCR, one row per CDR3 protein. The sample shows roughly 500,000 distinct CDR3 sequences, about 22% of them seen only once. The sample's time point: persistent/refractory GD, antithyroid drugs over 5 years with positive TRAb. Scientists built the TCR library using RNA that was extracted from PBMCs. Xi'an, China, was home to the endocrinology department that provided patients. Sequenced material: peripheral blood mononuclear cells (PBMCs), taken when the disease was refractory, from a patient treated with antithyroid drugs. The clonotype was recovered from a female donor with Graves disease.

In DNA form, the CDR3 reads TGCAGCGTTGAAGAGCGTCAGGGGCCTCCCTACGAGCAGTACTTC. Its translation: CSVEERQGPPYEQYF. V usage is TRBV29-1 and J usage is TRBJ2-7; D possibly corresponds to TRBD1 (6 bases). This CDR3 is built from 15 residues. Trimming left V 0 bases short and J 2 bases short, with 14 bases between. Germline V gene data show CDR1 as SQVTM and CDR2 as ANQGSEA.